Each of the 18 T cell receptor beta chains below was sequenced from the same sample in a study of T cells after posttransplantation cyclophosphamide (dated by TCRdb to between 2015 and 2016). The library was obtained by the immunoSEQ multiplex PCR assay. Here the immuneACCESS table is served through TCRdb, limited to in-frame sequences with V and J called. Missing clones are a known gap in these copies; in checked studies unresolved V genes cover under half, and the rest lacks a known reason. The sample includes about 24,000 clones, with roughly 88% observed a single time. Of the sample, roughly 6.3% falls within the top ten clones. The specimen sequenced was PBMCs. The receptors stem from a woman aged 60-70 years with a blood cancer, CMV-positive, and with a related stem cell donor.

V and J are TRBV27 and TRBJ1-5; D is unresolved. The CDR3 runs to 13 residues. Trimming cost V 3 bases and J 4 bases, with 7 bases left between them. Germline-derived CDR1 and CDR2 are MNHEY and SMNVEV (reference sequence). The CDR3 DNA reads TGTGCCAGCAGTTTTATAGTGAATCAGCCCCAGCATTTT. Translating it yields CASSFIVNQPQHF.

The chain recombines TRBV7-8 with TRBJ2-1, with 14 positions matching TRBD2. This CDR3 spans 17 amino acids. Germline CDR1 is SGHVS and CDR2 is FQNEAQ. V lost 6 bases and J lost 8; bases outside the gene matches: 12. The CDR3 DNA reads as TGTGCCAGCAGTTCGGGACTAGCGGGAGTCGGGGGCCATGAGCAGTTCTTC. Protein sequence: CASSSGLAGVGGHEQFF.

The chain uses TRBV7-6 and TRBJ2-1; D may be TRBD1 (6 bases). V dropped 1 base and J dropped 2 bases, with 12 bases sitting between them. The V gene's germline CDR1 is SGHVS and CDR2 FNYEAQ. CDR3 length: 16 amino acids. The CDR3 loop is CASSLEGRGPYNEQFF. The CDR3 DNA reads TGTGCCAGCAGCTTAGAAGGCAGGGGTCCCTACAATGAGCAGTTCTTC.

The chain employs TRBV18 and TRBJ1-2; 10 bases line up with TRBD1. Germline-derived CDR1 and CDR2 are KGHSH and LQKENI. The CDR3 extends over 15 amino acids. V gave up 2 bases and J gave up 3 bases; unmatched junction bases: 3. The CDR3 DNA reads as TGTGCCAGCTCACCAGCGGACAGGGGGGACTATGGCTACACCTTC. It encodes CASSPADRGDYGYTF.

The chain joins TRBV6-1 to TRBJ2-2; D call uncertain. Trimming left V 2 bases short and J 6 bases short, with 7 bases between. CDR3 length: 13 residues. Germline loops: CDR1 MNHNS, CDR2 SASEGT. CDR3 region: CASSESPAGELFF. CDR3 bases: TGTGCCAGCAGTGAATCCCCTGCCGGGGAGCTGTTTTTT.

The rearrangement joins TRBV5-4 to TRBJ2-7; TRBD2 matches at 8 bases. This CDR3 is 15 amino acids long. Germline V gene lookup returns CDR1 SGHNT and CDR2 YYREEE (reference sequence). The V and J ends lost 4 bases and 7 bases, in that order; junction bases with no gene match: 13. Here the CDR3 reads CASSANLAGSGEQYF. The DNA for the CDR3 is TGTGCCAGCAGCGCTAACTTAGCGGGATCGGGGGAGCAGTACTTC.

In its sample, this clone was seen once. The chain has TRBV9 and TRBJ2-5, with 8 bases lining up with TRBD2. The CDR3 has 16 residues. Germline trimming cut 0 bases from V and 2 bases from J; bases unmatched to any gene: 6. The germline gives CDR1 SGDLS, CDR2 YYNGEE. The CDR3 reads CASSVDPGGFQETQYF. The CDR3 DNA follows: TGTGCCAGCAGCGTAGACCCGGGAGGGTTTCAAGAGACCCAGTACTTC.

The chain couples TRBV6-1 to TRBJ2-5, with D tentatively TRBD2 (5 bases). The CDR3 length is 13 residues. V lost 6 bases, J lost 2 bases, and 10 bases lay in between. Per germline, CDR1 MNHNS and CDR2 SASEGT. The CDR3 loop reads CASSVERQETQYF. Written as DNA, the CDR3 is TGTGCCAGCAGCGTCGAGCGGCAAGAGACCCAGTACTTC.

This clone appeared once. The chain recombines TRBV15 with TRBJ2-7; D is possibly TRBD2 (6 bases). CDR1 and CDR2 from the germline V gene are LNHNV and YYDKDF (reference sequence). This CDR3 has 15 residues. Trimming shortened V by 0 bases and J by 6 bases, and 15 bases separated the two germline ends. The CDR3 DNA is TGTGCCACCAGCAGAGATTTTCAGCGGGTTCGCGAGCAGTACTTC. Protein: CATSRDFQRVREQYF.

The chain combines TRBV7-8 with TRBJ1-1; 8 bases line up with TRBD1. The CDR3 loop spans 14 amino acids. Germline V gene data show CDR1 as SGHVS and CDR2 as FQNEAQ. V trimming: 2 bases; J trimming: 4 bases; junction bases outside the gene matches: 3. Written as DNA, the CDR3 is TGTGCCAGCAGCTTAAGGGACAGGTCCACTGAAGCTTTCTTT. It translates to CASSLRDRSTEAFF.

The V and J genes are TRBV5-1 and TRBJ2-2; perhaps TRBD1 as D (5 bases). Trimming took off 0 bases at V and 7 bases at J, with 7 bases between the two ends. Germline V gene data show CDR1 as SGHRS and CDR2 as YFSETQ. The CDR3 is 13 residues long. CDR3 nucleotides: TGCGCCAGCAGCTTGGAAGGGGTCGGGGAGCTGTTTTTT. This gives the protein CASSLEGVGELFF.

The chain recombines TRBV5-4 with TRBJ2-1, with D tentatively TRBD1 (5 bases). Germline V gives CDR1 SGHNT, CDR2 YYREEE (reference sequence). The CDR3 length is 15 residues. Trimming took 2 bases from V and 4 from J, leaving 13 bases between them. The DNA for the CDR3 is TGTGCCAGCAGCTTCCGAGATGGGGCATACAATGAGCAGTTCTTC. Translation: CASSFRDGAYNEQFF.

The chain has TRBV6-1 and TRBJ2-2; 8 bases fit TRBD2. V shed 4 bases and J 4 bases; nucleotides not matched to a gene: 5. Germline values: CDR1 MNHNS, CDR2 SASEGT. CDR3 length: 15 residues. The CDR3 DNA reads TGTGCCAGCAGTGTAGGGCTAGCGGGCACCGGGGAGCTGTTTTTT. As protein: CASSVGLAGTGELFF.

The chain carries TRBV18 and TRBJ1-5, with 9 bases fitting TRBD1. Looked up from germline, CDR1 is KGHSH and CDR2 is LQKENI. J was trimmed by 3 bases and V by 4 bases; bases with no gene match: 7. CDR3 length equals 16 residues. CDR3 protein: CASSQGTGNFNQPQHF. The CDR3 coding sequence is TGTGCCAGCTCACAAGGGACAGGGAATTTCAATCAGCCCCAGCATTTT. Drawing the rest from reference TRBV18 and TRBJ1-5, the complete variable domain is NAGVMQNPRHLVRRRGQEARLRCSPMKGHSHVYWYRQLPEEGLKFMVYLQKENIIDESGMPKERFSAEFPKEGPSILRIQQVVRGDSAAYFCASSQGTGNFNQPQHFGDGTRLSIL.

DNA for the CDR3: TGTGCCAGCAGCTACGGAGGACAGGGGTTTCCTGAAGCTTTCTTT. Amino acid sequence: CASSYGGQGFPEAFF. The chain links TRBV5-5 to TRBJ1-1; 9 bases are a match to TRBD1. CDR1 is SGHKS and CDR2 is YYEKEE in the germline V gene (reference sequence). Trimming cost V 3 bases and J 6 bases; bases outside gene matches: 9. This CDR3 contains 15 residues. The full variable domain, its missing parts supplied by reference TRBV5-5 and TRBJ1-1, is DAGVTQSPTHLIKTRGQQVTLRCSPISGHKSVSWYQQVLGQGPQFIFQYYEKEERGRGNFPDRFSARQFPNYSSELNVNALLLGDSALYLCASSYGGQGFPEAFFGQGTRLTVV.

The V call is TRBV10-2, the J call TRBJ2-7, with 8 positions matching TRBD2. Trimming took 8 bases from V and 3 from J; bases not matched to a gene: 12. Germline-derived CDR1 and CDR2 are WSHSY and SAAADI. This CDR3 spans 15 amino acids. The chain's CDR3 is CASRALLAEDYEQYF. DNA for the CDR3: TGCGCCAGCCGGGCCTTACTAGCGGAAGACTACGAGCAGTACTTC.

Written as DNA, the CDR3 is TGCGCCAGCAGCTATTCGGACAAGTCCGGCTTTGTTGCTTTCTTT. It translates to CASSYSDKSGFVAFF. This chain uses TRBV5-1 with TRBJ1-1; perhaps TRBD1 as D (5 bases). The V and J ends lost 3 bases and 11 bases respectively, with 23 bases between them. Germline values: CDR1 SGHRS, CDR2 YFSETQ. This CDR3 spans 15 amino acids.

The V gene is TRBV2, the J gene TRBJ2-2; TRBD1 aligns across 8 bases. CDR1 is SNHLY, CDR2 FYNNEI, per germline. This CDR3 has 16 residues. The J segment lost 5 bases and the V segment lost 4 bases, leaving 9 bases of the junction unmatched. Here the CDR3 DNA reads TGTGCCAGCAGTGCCCAGGGGGCCAGAGGGACCGGGGAGCTGTTTTTT. Translated: CASSAQGARGTGELFF.